The 12 T cell receptor beta chains reported below all come from one sample, sequenced in a study of blood T cell repertoires in COVID-19. The assay was immunoSEQ multiplex PCR, and TCRdb's table has in-frame clones only and misses some. The data show under 350,000 clones, 83% seen once. The sequenced sample was peripheral blood. The receptors shown here come from a man aged 55 to 70 who had recovered from COVID-19.

The gene calls are TRBV27 and TRBJ1-1; no definite D call. V dropped 1 base and J dropped 0 bases, with 15 bases sitting between them. Germline CDR1 reads MNHEY; CDR2 reads SMNVEV (reference sequence). The CDR3 consists of 17 residues. In DNA, the CDR3 is TGTGCCAGCAGTTTATTGTTCCCAACAGAGTTGAACACTGAAGCTTTCTTT. As protein: CASSLLFPTELNTEAFF.

This clone was counted a single time. This chain joins TRBV3-1 (or the pseudogene TRBV3-2) and TRBJ2-1; 8 nucleotides match TRBD1. The germline gives CDR1 LGHDT, CDR2 YNNKEL (reference sequence). This CDR3 has 13 residues. V lost 3 bases to trimming and J lost 6 bases; unmatched junction nucleotides: 1. CDR3 protein: CASSHGQGNEQFF. The DNA of the CDR3 is TGTGCCAGCAGCCACGGACAGGGCAATGAGCAGTTCTTC.

This clone was recorded once. The genes are TRBV10-3 and TRBJ2-2; 7 bases map to TRBD1. The germline gives CDR1 ENHRY, CDR2 SYGVKD. This CDR3 is 14 amino acids long. With V trimmed by 5 bases and J by 5 bases, 5 bases remained unmatched. The CDR3 is CAISSTGSTGELFF. The CDR3 coding sequence is TGTGCCATCAGTTCGACAGGGTCGACCGGGGAGCTGTTTTTT.

The chain has TRBV5-1 and TRBJ2-6; 7 bases match TRBD1. Germline values: CDR1 SGHRS, CDR2 YFSETQ. The CDR3 consists of 17 residues. V was clipped by 4 bases and J by 0 bases; unmatched bases: 7. The CDR3 nucleotides are TGCGCCAGCAGCCCCCGGACAGGCAGCTCTGGGGCCAACGTCCTGACTTTC. Encoded protein: CASSPRTGSSGANVLTF.

The rearrangement links TRBV3-1 (or the pseudogene TRBV3-2) to TRBJ2-1, with no clear D. V gave up 1 base and J gave up 6 bases, with 4 bases separating them. Germline V gene lookup returns CDR1 LGHDT and CDR2 YNNKEL (reference sequence). The CDR3 length is 12 residues. In DNA form, the CDR3 reads TGTGCCAGCAGCCAAGTCAGCAATGAGCAGTTCTTC. This sequence encodes CASSQVSNEQFF.

The gene calls are TRBV7-9 and TRBJ2-2, with TRBD1 identical over 10 bases. The V and J ends lost 3 bases and 5 bases, in that order; junction bases with no gene match: 6. The CDR3 totals 16 residues. Looked up from germline, CDR1 is SEHNR and CDR2 is FQNEAQ (reference sequence). The CDR3 reads CASSFWTGGITGELFF. The CDR3 region has the DNA TGTGCCAGCAGCTTCTGGACAGGGGGAATAACCGGGGAGCTGTTTTTT.

This clone was seen a single time. This chain connects TRBV5-1 to TRBJ1-2; unclear D gene. The germline CDR1 and CDR2 sequences are SGHRS and YFSETQ. V shed 0 bases and J shed 3 bases, with 6 bases lying between them. CDR3 size: 13 residues. The chain's CDR3 is CASSLDGYYGYTF. In DNA form, the CDR3 reads TGCGCCAGCAGCTTGGACGGTTACTATGGCTACACCTTC. The whole variable domain, remainder taken from reference TRBV5-1 and TRBJ1-2, is KAGVTQTPRYLIKTRGQQVTLSCSPISGHRSVSWYQQTPGQGLQFLFEYFSETQRNKGNFPGRFSGRQFSNSRSEMNVSTLELGDSALYLCASSLDGYYGYTFGSGTRLTVV.

The chain combines TRBV7-2 with TRBJ1-2; 8 nucleotides line up with TRBD1. CDR1 SGHTA and CDR2 FQGNSA come from the germline V gene. V gave up 1 base and J gave up 4 bases; unmatched junction bases: 2. This CDR3 is 14 amino acids long. The CDR3 reads CASSLGQGSYGYTF. CDR3 nucleotides: TGTGCCAGCAGCTTAGGACAGGGGAGCTATGGCTACACCTTC.

The chain combines TRBV28 with TRBJ1-6, with 11 bases aligning to TRBD1. Losses at the gene ends were 5 bases for V and 9 bases for J; bases not matched to a gene: 6. There are 15 residues in the CDR3. Germline lookup yields CDR1 MDHEN and CDR2 SYDVKM. CDR3 loop: CASSTRTGGSSPLHF. The CDR3 nucleotides read TGTGCCAGCAGTACCCGGACAGGGGGCTCTTCACCCCTCCACTTT.

In this sample, this clone turned up once. The chain employs TRBV30 and TRBJ2-5; a weak D match, TRBD1 (6 bases). V shed 6 bases and J shed 5 bases, with 16 bases lying between them. This CDR3 contains 13 residues. The germline V gene has CDR1 GTSNPN and CDR2 SVGIG (reference sequence). The CDR3 nucleotides read TGTGCCTGCCAAGACAGGAGACGGGAGACCCAGTACTTC. This codes for CACQDRRRETQYF.

The CDR3, as DNA: TGTGCCAGCAGCGCGGACAGGGGAACCTACGAGCAGTACTTC. It translates to CASSADRGTYEQYF. The chain joins TRBV5-6 to TRBJ2-7; 9 nucleotides line up with TRBD1. The CDR3 covers 14 residues. The V and J ends lost 4 bases and 2 bases, in that order; junction bases with no gene match: 4. Per the germline V gene, CDR1 is SGHDT and CDR2 is YYEEEE. Looking up the rest from reference TRBV5-6 and TRBJ2-7 gives the full variable domain: DAGVTQSPTHLIKTRGQQVTLRCSPKSGHDTVSWYQQALGQGPQFIFQYYEEEERQRGNFPDRFSGHQFPNYSSELNVNALLLGDSALYLCASSADRGTYEQYFGPGTRLTVT.

The chain couples TRBV5-4 to TRBJ2-3, with no clear D. The CDR3 runs 15 residues. Germline assignment: CDR1 SGHNT and CDR2 YYREEE (reference sequence). The V gene lost 0 bases and the J gene lost 2 bases, with 10 bases spanning the gap. The CDR3 region has the DNA TGTGCCAGCAGCTTGGCGGCGGATTCCACAGATACGCAGTATTTT. Amino acid sequence: CASSLAADSTDTQYF.